This T cell receptor (beta chain) was obtained from a study of metastatic and nonmetastatic thyroid tumors. Study at large: Repertoires from blood and tumor or nodule tissue of malignant and benign thyroid patients were compared. Broader study findings: It was reported that TCR beta diversity was significantly higher in malignant thyroid tumors than benign nodules, in blood and tumor.

How the authors handled the data: Construction of a distant-metastasis classifier for papillary thyroid cancer relied on CDR3 differences across clinicopathological groups. MiXCR re-clonotyped the PCR reads for TCRdb. These V and J calls derive from TCRdb rather than the authors' analysis. This sample carries about 19,000 clones, roughly 17% of them seen once, and the ten largest clones take approximately 17%. Ten or more counts support this clone. Its antigen is unknown. The V segment lost 4 bases and the J segment 6 bases; nucleotides outside the gene matches: 6. This CDR3 contains 15 residues. Germline V gene lookup returns CDR1 DFQATT and CDR2 SNEGSKA (reference sequence). Until they underwent thyroid surgery, no patient had received any treatment.

This TCR was sampled from a male donor with papillary thyroid cancer or a benign thyroid nodule (not recorded which). Some clones in this sample may be carry-over from other donors' samples. V and J are TRBV20-1 and TRBJ2-3; 14 nucleotides agree with TRBD2. Input material: blood. CDR3: CSAKGLAGVHDTQYF. CDR3 sequence (DNA): TGCAGTGCTAAGGGACTAGCGGGAGTGCACGATACGCAGTATTTT.